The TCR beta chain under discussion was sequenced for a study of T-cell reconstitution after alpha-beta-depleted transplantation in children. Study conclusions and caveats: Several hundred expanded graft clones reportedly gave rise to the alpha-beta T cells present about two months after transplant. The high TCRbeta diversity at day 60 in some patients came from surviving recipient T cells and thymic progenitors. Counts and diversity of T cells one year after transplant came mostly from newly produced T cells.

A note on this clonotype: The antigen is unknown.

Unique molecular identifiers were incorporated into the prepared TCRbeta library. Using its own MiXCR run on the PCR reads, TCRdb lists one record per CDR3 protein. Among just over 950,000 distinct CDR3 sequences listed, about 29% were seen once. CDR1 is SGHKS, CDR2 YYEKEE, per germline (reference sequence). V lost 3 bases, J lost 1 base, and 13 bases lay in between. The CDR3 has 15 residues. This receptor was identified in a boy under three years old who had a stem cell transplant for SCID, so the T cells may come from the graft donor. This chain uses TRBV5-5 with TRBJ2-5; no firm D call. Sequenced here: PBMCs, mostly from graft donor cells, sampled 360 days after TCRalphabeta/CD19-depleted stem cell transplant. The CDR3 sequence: CASSSQSLTQETQYF. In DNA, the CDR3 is TGTGCCAGCAGCTCTCAATCGTTGACCCAAGAGACCCAGTACTTC. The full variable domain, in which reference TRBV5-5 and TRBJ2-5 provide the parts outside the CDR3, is DAGVTQSPTHLIKTRGQQVTLRCSPISGHKSVSWYQQVLGQGPQFIFQYYEKEERGRGNFPDRFSARQFPNYSSELNVNALLLGDSALYLCASSSQSLTQETQYFGPGTRLLVL.